These T cell receptor beta chains were read from a single sample in a study of regulatory and conventional T cells in RAG deficiency. Produced via immunoSEQ multiplex PCR; TCRdb's table is partial and in-frame only. The profile shows 20,000 or so clones, 90% to 95% of them singletons. This same sample was also part of a study on regulatory T cells.

Sequenced sample: CD4+ T cells sorted from blood. These receptors came from a human donor in good health. CDR3s include the opening cysteine and the closing phenylalanine or tryptophan. D genes are given only for firm matches.

V	D	CDR3
TRBV15	NA	CATSRDPWQSLNSPLHF
TRBV13	NA	CASSTRRSGTGEQYF
TRBV9	TRBD1	CASSVGGQGADQPQHF
TRBV16	NA	CASSQRSGANVLTF
TRBV30	NA	CAWSGVGRALSGNTIYF
TRBV18	TRBD1	CASSPRGPGGYTF
TRBV9	NA	CASSVAGAPDTQYF
TRBV19	TRBD1	CASSILSGTGETQYF
TRBV2	TRBD2	CASSEPGTSPHEQYF
TRBV7-6	NA	CASSRGRQETQYF
TRBV2	NA	CASSDWQGNTDTQYF
TRBV7-2	NA	CASSLGLPNTGELFF
TRBV18	NA	CASSPGGSLSTEAFF
TRBV6-1	NA	CASSPRDPQETQYF
TRBV19	TRBD1	CASTRGPSTDTQYF
TRBV6-1	TRBD1	CASRQQGGISPLHF
TRBV19	TRBD1	CASSPTGGTYGYTF
TRBV18	NA	CASSPQGKAQYF
TRBV7-8	NA	CASRRGLYNEQFF
TRBV30	NA	CAWIPAENTEAFF
TRBV7-2	TRBD1	CASSFAGGGYEQYF
TRBV6-1	NA	CASSQHSNYGYTF
TRBV19	NA	CASSIAGQGVNYGYTF
TRBV5-4	NA	CASSMAWGYGYTF
TRBV6-5	NA	CASSYSRGNHEQYF
TRBV5-6	NA	CASSLFGPTQETQYF
TRBV28	NA	CASSPPGASYEQYF
TRBV30	TRBD1	CAWRDRGPDLANYGYTF
TRBV28	NA	CASSPVGRTTDTQYF
TRBV6-5	TRBD1	CASSYGGTDTNTEAFF
TRBV30	NA	CAWNTGSNQPQHF
TRBV28	NA	CASSSQLAYGYTF
TRBV2	NA	CASKAGTETYEQYF
TRBV7-9	TRBD2	CASSLISGRVGEQYF
TRBV30	NA	CAWNTPGGAQHF
TRBV2	NA	CASSLGEFQNTGELFF
TRBV6-5	NA	CASRPPQGLYEQYF